The 25 T cell receptor beta chains listed next were all sequenced from one sample in a study of control samples from healthy donors and cancer patients. Sequencing was performed with immunoSEQ multiplex PCR; in TCRdb, only in-frame clones are kept and a portion is missing. This repertoire includes roughly 200,000 clones. What was sequenced was blood. The receptors originated from a woman aged 30 to 39 in good health.

V gene TRBV10-3 combines with J gene TRBJ2-1; 9 bases are a match to TRBD1. V gave up 3 bases and J gave up 7 bases; unmatched junction bases: 10. The length of the CDR3 is 16 residues. CDR1 and CDR2 from the germline V gene are ENHRY and SYGVKD. The DNA for the CDR3 is TGTGCCATCAGTGAAAACAGGGGGCTAAATGGAAATGAGCAGTTCTTC. Amino acid sequence: CAISENRGLNGNEQFF.

The chain couples TRBV9 to TRBJ2-1, with 9 bases fitting TRBD2. The CDR3 contains 15 residues. Trimming removed 3 bases from V and 5 bases from J; junction bases left unmatched: 6. The germline V gene has CDR1 SGDLS and CDR2 YYNGEE. Written as DNA, the CDR3 is TGTGCCAGCAGCGGGTTAGCGGGGGCTAACAATGAGCAGTTCTTC. It translates to CASSGLAGANNEQFF.

Regarding this clone: This sample also contains other DNA sequences that code for the same CDR3. The CDR3 DNA is TGTGCCAGCTCACCAGCCAGGGGGAACACTGAAGCTTTCTTT. Residues: CASSPARGNTEAFF. The chain combines TRBV18 with TRBJ1-1; D might be TRBD1 (6 bases). Trimming shortened V by 2 bases and J by 1 base, and 8 bases separated the two germline ends. This CDR3 comprises 14 residues. Germline lookup yields CDR1 KGHSH and CDR2 LQKENI. The variable domain in full, with the rest retrieved from reference TRBV18 and TRBJ1-1, is NAGVMQNPRHLVRRRGQEARLRCSPMKGHSHVYWYRQLPEEGLKFMVYLQKENIIDESGMPKERFSAEFPKEGPSILRIQQVVRGDSAAYFCASSPARGNTEAFFGQGTRLTVV.

V and J are TRBV6-5 and TRBJ1-1, with D perhaps matching TRBD1 (6 bases). Deletions cut 2 bases from V and 4 bases from J, with 14 bases between. Germline values: CDR1 MNHEY, CDR2 SVGAGI. This CDR3 comprises 15 residues. Written as DNA, the CDR3 is TGTGCCAGCAGTTACAGGGGGGTTAGGGGCACTGAAGCTTTCTTT. Translated, it gives CASSYRGVRGTEAFF.

This sequence joins TRBV2 and TRBJ2-2, with 10 bases aligning to TRBD2. CDR3 size: 20 residues. Germline V gives CDR1 SNHLY, CDR2 FYNNEI. V gave up 0 bases and J gave up 2 bases; unmatched junction bases: 12. The CDR3 DNA follows: TGTGCCAGCAGTGAAGCGCTTGGTGGGGTAGCGGGGGGCAACACCGGGGAGCTGTTTTTT. Protein product: CASSEALGGVAGGNTGELFF.

The genes are TRBV5-1 and TRBJ1-6; D ambiguous. The V end was cut by 1 base, the J end by 2 bases, with 13 bases between. Germline assignment: CDR1 SGHRS and CDR2 YFSETQ. CDR3 size: 17 residues. CDR3 sequence: CASSLYESGTYNSPLHF. The CDR3 DNA is TGCGCCAGCAGCTTGTATGAAAGCGGAACCTATAATTCACCCCTCCACTTT.

The V call is TRBV14, the J call TRBJ2-3; D is undetermined. CDR1 and CDR2 (germline): SGHDN, FVKESK. Deletions cut 6 bases from V and 4 bases from J, with 8 bases between. The length of the CDR3 is 12 residues. The CDR3 sequence is CASSRTADTQYF. The CDR3 DNA reads as TGTGCCAGCAGTAGGACCGCAGATACGCAGTATTTT.

This chain uses TRBV6-6 with TRBJ2-7, with 7 bases lining up with TRBD1. The CDR3 runs 14 residues. CDR1 MNHNY and CDR2 SVGAGI come from the germline V gene (reference sequence). The trim removed 5 bases at V and 5 bases at J, leaving 9 bases unmatched. This CDR3 reads CASSQKFRGNEQYF. The CDR3 DNA sequence: TGTGCCAGCAGTCAAAAATTCAGGGGGAACGAGCAGTACTTC.

The rearrangement uses TRBV5-6 and TRBJ2-1; 9 bases line up with TRBD2. The CDR3 is 16 residues long. V lost 1 base to trimming and J lost 1 base; unmatched junction nucleotides: 3. Germline V gives CDR1 SGHDT, CDR2 YYEEEE. CDR3 amino acids: CASSLSAGGSYNEQFF. The DNA of the CDR3 is TGTGCCAGCAGCTTGTCGGCGGGGGGGTCCTACAATGAGCAGTTCTTC.

The chain carries TRBV30 and TRBJ2-2; D unclear. The CDR3 covers 12 residues. CDR1 is GTSNPN and CDR2 is SVGIG in the germline V gene (reference sequence). V was trimmed by 5 bases and J by 1 base, leaving 5 bases between them. The CDR3 reads CAWGRNTGELFF. CDR3 DNA: TGTGCCTGGGGCCGGAACACCGGGGAGCTGTTTTTT. Based on the CDR3 plus reference TRBV30 and TRBJ2-2, the full variable domain is SQTIHQWPATLVQPVGSPLSLECTVEGTSNPNLYWYRQAAGRGLQLLFYSVGIGQISSEVPQNLSASRPQDRQFILSSKKLLLSDSGFYLCAWGRNTGELFFGEGSRLTVL.

The rearrangement joins TRBV5-1 to TRBJ2-7; tentative D call: TRBD1 (5 bases). This CDR3 region has 16 residues. V dropped 2 bases and J dropped 0 bases, with 15 bases sitting between them. In germline, CDR1 is SGHRS, CDR2 YFSETQ. The CDR3 loop reads CASSFGQVAFSYEQYF. CDR3 DNA: TGCGCCAGCAGCTTTGGACAAGTTGCTTTCTCCTACGAGCAGTACTTC.

V usage is TRBV6-2 or TRBV6-3 and J usage is TRBJ1-4; D remains ambiguous. The CDR3 is made up of 19 amino acids. V lost 1 base and J lost 0, with 18 bases in between. From germline, CDR1 is MNHEY and CDR2 SVGEGT. CDR3 residues: CASSYLFLRRKATNEKLFF. The CDR3 DNA reads as TGTGCCAGCAGTTACTTATTCCTTCGACGGAAAGCAACTAATGAAAAACTGTTTTTT.

The chain couples TRBV6-2 or TRBV6-3 to TRBJ2-7, with D unresolved. The CDR3 covers 13 residues. V lost 2 bases, J lost 4 bases, and 9 bases lay in between. Germline loops: CDR1 MNHEY, CDR2 SVGEGT. The chain's CDR3 is CASSYRWGYEQYF. CDR3 coding DNA: TGTGCCAGCAGTTACCGGTGGGGTTACGAGCAGTACTTC.

The gene calls are TRBV4-1 and TRBJ2-7, with TRBD1 matching over 7 bases. Trimming removed 0 bases from V and 0 bases from J; junction bases left unmatched: 5. This CDR3 is built from 16 residues. Germline lookup yields CDR1 MGHRA and CDR2 YSYEKL. CDR3: CASSQDQRTGSYEQYF. The CDR3 region has the DNA TGCGCCAGCAGCCAAGATCAAAGGACAGGCTCCTACGAGCAGTACTTC.

The V gene is TRBV2, the J gene TRBJ1-6; the D is unclear. In germline, CDR1 is SNHLY, CDR2 FYNNEI. V lost 7 bases and J 6 bases, leaving 16 bases between the germline ends. CDR3 length: 15 residues. The CDR3 reads CASTMSRGRNSPLHF. Here the CDR3 DNA reads TGTGCCAGCACCATGAGCCGGGGTCGTAATTCACCCCTCCACTTT.

Regarding this clone: At one end the junction does not follow the germline gene, possibly because of a read error. The rearrangement uses TRBV28 and TRBJ2-7; possibly TRBD1 for D (6 bases). This CDR3 has 12 residues. Germline V gives CDR1 MDHEN, CDR2 SYDVKM. The CDR3, as DNA: TGTGCCAGCAGTTCCGGGACATCTCTGCCCCGCTTC. Protein product: CASSSGTSLPRF.

Concerning this clone itself: This CDR3 is also generated by other DNA sequences in the sample. V and J are TRBV24-1 and TRBJ1-5; D may be TRBD1 (5 bases). There are 15 residues in the CDR3. From germline, CDR1 is KGHDR and CDR2 SFDVKD. V gave up 0 bases and J gave up 4 bases, with 9 bases separating them. The CDR3 is CATSDLGGGNQPQHF. CDR3 nucleotide sequence: TGTGCCACCAGTGATTTGGGGGGTGGGAATCAGCCCCAGCATTTT.

The chain recombines TRBV5-1 with TRBJ1-3; D is unclear. The germline gives CDR1 SGHRS, CDR2 YFSETQ. The CDR3 has 17 amino acids. With 4 bases removed from V and 0 bases from J, the gap between germline ends came to 17 bases. As DNA, the CDR3 is TGCGCCAGCAGCCGTACCTCGCCCTGGGACTCTGGAAACACCATATATTTT. It is translated as CASSRTSPWDSGNTIYF.

The chain has TRBV7-9 and TRBJ1-1; 11 bases are shared with TRBD1. The CDR3 sequence is 16 residues long. Germline values: CDR1 SEHNR, CDR2 FQNEAQ (reference sequence). The V segment lost 2 bases and the J segment 6 bases; nucleotides outside the gene matches: 8. In nucleotides, the CDR3 is TGTGCCAGCAGCTTACAGGGACAGGGGGTTACGGCTGAAGCTTTCTTT. Translated: CASSLQGQGVTAEAFF.

A remark on this clone: The sample carries other DNA sequences with the same CDR3. This sequence joins TRBV27 and TRBJ1-2; D unresolved. Looked up from germline, CDR1 is MNHEY and CDR2 is SMNVEV (reference sequence). Trimming took off 0 bases at V and 0 bases at J, with 8 bases between the two ends. CDR3 length equals 15 residues. The CDR3 sequence is CASSLSKAANYGYTF. CDR3 nucleotide sequence: TGTGCCAGCAGTTTATCGAAGGCAGCTAACTATGGCTACACCTTC.

The chain carries TRBV5-1 and TRBJ1-6; tentatively, D is TRBD1 (5 bases). There are 15 residues in the CDR3. CDR1 and CDR2 from the germline V gene are SGHRS and YFSETQ. V was pared by 1 base and J by 6 bases, with 11 bases between. The CDR3 spells CASSLSDSLNSPLHF. The CDR3, as DNA: TGCGCCAGCAGCTTGAGTGACAGCCTTAATTCACCCCTCCACTTT.

This sequence joins TRBV4-1 and TRBJ1-1; D not certain. In germline, CDR1 is MGHRA, CDR2 YSYEKL. The V and J ends lost 1 base and 8 bases respectively, with 5 bases between them. The CDR3 is 11 amino acids. CDR3: CASSQAEEAFF. CDR3 DNA: TGCGCCAGCAGCCAAGCGGAAGAAGCTTTCTTT.

The chain uses TRBV28 and TRBJ1-2, with 10 bases matching TRBD1. Germline values: CDR1 MDHEN, CDR2 SYDVKM. The CDR3 is 13 amino acids. V dropped 6 bases and J dropped 3; count of bases not matched to a gene: 1. Here the CDR3 DNA reads TGTGCCAGCAGGGACAGGGGGTACTATGGCTACACCTTC. It is translated as CASRDRGYYGYTF.

The rearrangement links TRBV3-1 (or the pseudogene TRBV3-2) to TRBJ2-7; 7 nucleotides align to TRBD2. This CDR3 contains 15 residues. After removal of 0 bases from V and 3 bases from J, the junction contained 5 bases not matched to a gene. Germline V gene lookup returns CDR1 LGHDT and CDR2 YNNKEL (reference sequence). This chain's CDR3 is CASSQDLGGGYEQYF. CDR3 DNA: TGTGCCAGCAGCCAAGATCTGGGGGGGGGCTACGAGCAGTACTTC.

A note on this clone: Other nucleotide sequences from this sample produce the same CDR3. J is TRBJ1-2 and V is TRBV18; TRBD1 matches at 8 bases. Trimming took 2 bases from V and 2 from J; bases not matched to a gene: 7. CDR3 length equals 16 residues. CDR1 and CDR2 from the germline V gene are KGHSH and LQKENI. Here the CDR3 reads CASSPGKNRGNYGYTF. The CDR3 DNA reads as TGTGCCAGCTCACCAGGGAAGAACAGGGGGAACTATGGCTACACCTTC.